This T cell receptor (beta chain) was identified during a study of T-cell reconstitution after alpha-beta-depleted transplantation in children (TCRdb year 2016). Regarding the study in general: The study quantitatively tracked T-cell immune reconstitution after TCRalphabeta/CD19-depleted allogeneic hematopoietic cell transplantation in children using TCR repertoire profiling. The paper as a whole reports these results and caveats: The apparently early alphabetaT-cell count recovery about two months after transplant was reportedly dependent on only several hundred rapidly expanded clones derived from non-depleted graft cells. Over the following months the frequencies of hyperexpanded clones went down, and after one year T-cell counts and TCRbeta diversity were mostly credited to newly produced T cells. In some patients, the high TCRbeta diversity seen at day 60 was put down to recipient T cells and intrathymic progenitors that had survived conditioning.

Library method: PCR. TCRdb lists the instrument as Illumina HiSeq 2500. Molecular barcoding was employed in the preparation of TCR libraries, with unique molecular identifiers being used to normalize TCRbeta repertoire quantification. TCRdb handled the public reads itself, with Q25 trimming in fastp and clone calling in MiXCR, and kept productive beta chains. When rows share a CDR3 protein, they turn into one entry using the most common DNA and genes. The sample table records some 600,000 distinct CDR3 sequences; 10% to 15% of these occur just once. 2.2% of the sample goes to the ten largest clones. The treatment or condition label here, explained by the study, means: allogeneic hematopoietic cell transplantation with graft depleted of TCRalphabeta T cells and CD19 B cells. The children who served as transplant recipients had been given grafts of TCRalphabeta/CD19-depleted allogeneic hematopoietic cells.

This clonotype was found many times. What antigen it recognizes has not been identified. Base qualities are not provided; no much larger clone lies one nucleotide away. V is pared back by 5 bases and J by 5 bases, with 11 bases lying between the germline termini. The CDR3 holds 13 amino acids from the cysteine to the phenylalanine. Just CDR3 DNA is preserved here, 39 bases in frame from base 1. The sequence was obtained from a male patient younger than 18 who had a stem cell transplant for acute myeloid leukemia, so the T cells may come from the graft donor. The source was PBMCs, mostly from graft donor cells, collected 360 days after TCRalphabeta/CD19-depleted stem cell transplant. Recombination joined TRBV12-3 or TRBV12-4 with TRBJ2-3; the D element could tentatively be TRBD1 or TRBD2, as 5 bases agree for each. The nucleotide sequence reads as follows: TGTGCCAGCAGTGTTTTGAGGGGAGATACGCAGTATTTT. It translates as CASSVLRGDTQYF.